Listed below are T cell receptor beta chains from one sample, sequenced in a study of cytomegalovirus exposure and HLA in healthy donors. Measured with immunoSEQ multiplex PCR; TCRdb has only the in-frame clones, and not every one. The sample lists roughly 150,000 clones, about 74% occurring once. Sequencing was performed on PBMCs. Source of these receptors: a male donor in good health and CMV-seronegative. CDR3s include the opening cysteine and the closing phenylalanine or tryptophan. Fields, in order: CDR3 DNA, CDR3 protein, V gene, D gene, clone size, J gene. The D gene is left open where the match is weak. The size entry is marked missing in some rows and otherwise reads once, few, many or a size class.

TGCAGCGCCCAAGGAGGGGAAGAGACCCAGTACTTC	CSAQGGEETQYF	TRBV29-1	-	-	TRBJ2-5
TGTGCCAGCAGCGTAGCTCCCCTAGCGACGGAAGAGACCCAGTACTTC	CASSVAPLATEETQYF	TRBV9	-	-	TRBJ2-5
TGTGCCAGCAGTTTCGGGGGGCCGGGTGTGGGAAATGAGCAGTTCTTC	CASSFGGPGVGNEQFF	TRBV27	-	-	TRBJ2-1
TGTGCCAGCAGCGTAGAGGGGGGGAGAATACTCTCTGGAAACACCATATATTTT	CASSVEGGRILSGNTIYF	TRBV9	-	-	TRBJ1-3
TGTGCCTGGAGTGTACCAGGGGGAAAAGAAACTGAAGCTTTCTTT	CAWSVPGGKETEAFF	TRBV30	TRBD1	-	TRBJ1-1
TGTGCCAGCAGCAGCGTCGTTTATAGCAATCAGCCCCAGCATTTT	CASSSVVYSNQPQHF	TRBV21-1	-	once	TRBJ1-5
TGTGCCAGCAGTTTGTCGCACTACAATCAGCCCCAGCATTTT	CASSLSHYNQPQHF	TRBV27	-	-	TRBJ1-5
TGTGCCAGCAGTTTATGGGTAGCGGAGACCTACGAGCAGTACTTC	CASSLWVAETYEQYF	TRBV27	-	-	TRBJ2-7
TGTGCCAGCAGCTCCGGGACAGAAAAACTGTTTTTT	CASSSGTEKLFF	TRBV6-6	-	-	TRBJ1-4
TGTGCCAGCTCACGGGCAGGGACTAATGAAAAACTGTTTTTT	CASSRAGTNEKLFF	TRBV18	-	-	TRBJ1-4
TGTGCCAGCAGCTCAGGACAGGCCTATAATTCACCCCTCCACTTT	CASSSGQAYNSPLHF	TRBV7-2	TRBD1	-	TRBJ1-6
TGTGCCAGCAGCCCCGCTGCGGGTTACAATGAGCAGTTCTTC	CASSPAAGYNEQFF	TRBV7-9	-	-	TRBJ2-1
TGTGCCAGCAAAAGACTTTACGAGCAGTACTTC	CASKRLYEQYF	TRBV2	-	-	TRBJ2-7
TGTGCCAGCAGCTTGCTCACATTCAACACTGAAGCTTTCTTT	CASSLLTFNTEAFF	TRBV5-5	-	-	TRBJ1-1
TGTGCCAGCAGACCCGGGACAGGGGGCGAAAACATTCAGTACTTC	CASRPGTGGENIQYF	TRBV6-6	TRBD1	-	TRBJ2-4
TGTGCCACCAGCCCACGGACAGGGCGAACTAACTATGGCTACACCTTC	CATSPRTGRTNYGYTF	TRBV15	TRBD1	-	TRBJ1-2
TGTGCCAGCAGTCACCTCAGCGGGAGAGGGTACACAGATACGCAGTATTTT	CASSHLSGRGYTDTQYF	TRBV7-2	TRBD2	-	TRBJ2-3
TGTGCCAGCAGCCCCATTAGCGGGAGGCCCCCCAACACAGATACGCAGTATTTT	CASSPISGRPPNTDTQYF	TRBV5-8	TRBD2	-	TRBJ2-3
TGTGCCAGCAGTGAATTAGGTGGGGGGGTGGGTGGCTACACCTTC	CASSELGGGVGGYTF	TRBV6-1	-	-	TRBJ1-2
TGTGCCAGCTCACAGGAACAGGGGGTAAGGGAAAAACTGTTTTTT	CASSQEQGVREKLFF	TRBV18	TRBD1	-	TRBJ1-4
TGCGCCAGCAGCTCTGGGACTAGCGGTATCTACAATGAGCAGTTCTTC	CASSSGTSGIYNEQFF	TRBV5-1	TRBD2	-	TRBJ2-1
TGTGCCACCAGCGTGCGCCCGGCGGTGCCCGTTTACAATGAGCAGTTCTTC	CATSVRPAVPVYNEQFF	TRBV15	-	few	TRBJ2-1
TGCAGCCTAGGGGGACAGGGAGCCACTGAAGCTTTCTTT	CSLGGQGATEAFF	TRBV29-1	TRBD1	-	TRBJ1-1
TGTGCCAGCAGCTTAGCGGGAGGGGGTGTCGAGCAGTTCTTC	CASSLAGGGVEQFF	TRBV7-3	TRBD2	-	TRBJ2-1
TGTGCCAGCTCACCATATGGGACTAGATCGGACTACGAGCAGTACTTC	CASSPYGTRSDYEQYF	TRBV18	TRBD2	-	TRBJ2-7
TGTGCCAGCAGCCAAGAGAGCGGTAGTAACTATGGCTACACCTTC	CASSQESGSNYGYTF	TRBV4-2	-	-	TRBJ1-2
TGCGCCAGCAGCGCAGGAACCCCACATAGCAATCAGCCCCAGCATTTT	CASSAGTPHSNQPQHF	TRBV5-1	-	-	TRBJ1-5
TGTGCCAGTAGTCCTGTCTTAGGGGCGACAGGGATGAACACTGAAGCTTTCTTT	CASSPVLGATGMNTEAFF	TRBV19	TRBD1	-	TRBJ1-1
TGTTCCAGCAGCTTGGACTTTTACGAGCAGTACTTC	CSSSLDFYEQYF	TRBV7-9	-	-	TRBJ2-7
TGCGCCAGCAGTCCTGTGGGGGGGTCCGGGAGCACAGATACGCAGTATTTT	CASSPVGGSGSTDTQYF	TRBV4-3	TRBD2	-	TRBJ2-3
TGCGCCAGCAGCCAAGTAAGTCCCTCTGCGGGCCTCTTTAGCTCCTACAATGAGCAGTTCTTC	CASSQVSPSAGLFSSYNEQFF	TRBV4-3	-	-	TRBJ2-1
TGCGCCAGCAGCTTACTGACAGGGGGCAATGAGCAGTTCTTC	CASSLLTGGNEQFF	TRBV5-1	TRBD1	-	TRBJ2-1
TGTGCCAGCAGCTTAATCCCAGGGGATCAGCCCCAGCATTTT	CASSLIPGDQPQHF	TRBV7-2	-	few	TRBJ1-5
TGTGCCAGCAGCACATCCCATAACTATGGCTACACCTTC	CASSTSHNYGYTF	TRBV21-1	-	-	TRBJ1-2
TGTGCCAGCAGCTTGGCGGGGCCCCAGCATTTT	CASSLAGPQHF	TRBV7-2	-	-	TRBJ1-5
TGTGCCATCAGGTTGGGACAGGGGTTTGACGAGCAGTACTTC	CAIRLGQGFDEQYF	TRBV10-3	TRBD1	-	TRBJ2-7
TGTGCCAGCAGCCAGGGACAGGGTATCGTATATGGCTACACCTTC	CASSQGQGIVYGYTF	TRBV14	TRBD1	-	TRBJ1-2
TGTGCCAGCAGCCCTAGCGTGGCGGCAGGACAAGAGACCCAGTACTTC	CASSPSVAAGQETQYF	TRBV27	-	-	TRBJ2-5
TGTGCCAGCAGTGGAGGGGGTCTGGGCGAAAAACTGTTTTTT	CASSGGGLGEKLFF	TRBV2	-	-	TRBJ1-4
TGTGCCGGCAGTGGCCAGAGGGGACAGGGGGGCAATCAGCCCCAGCATTTT	CAGSGQRGQGGNQPQHF	TRBV6-1	TRBD1	-	TRBJ1-5
TGTGCCAGCTCACCACCGGGGAACAGGTACAATGAGCAGTTCTTC	CASSPPGNRYNEQFF	TRBV18	-	-	TRBJ2-1
TGTGCCAGCAGCTTGGTGGTCGGACTTAACTACGAGCAGTACTTC	CASSLVVGLNYEQYF	TRBV5-5	-	-	TRBJ2-7
TGCGCCAGCAGCTTGGGCAGGACTGTAAACTATGGCTACACCTTC	CASSLGRTVNYGYTF	TRBV5-1	-	-	TRBJ1-2
TGTGCCAGTAGTGAAAGCGGGAGGGCCGCAAATGAGCAGTTCTTC	CASSESGRAANEQFF	TRBV19	TRBD2	few	TRBJ2-1
TGTGCCATCAGTGAGCCGAACAGATTCTCCTACGAGCAGTACTTC	CAISEPNRFSYEQYF	TRBV10-3	-	-	TRBJ2-7
TGTGCCACCAGCAGGGGACTAGCATCCACAGATACGCAGTATTTT	CATSRGLASTDTQYF	TRBV15	TRBD2	-	TRBJ2-3
TGTGCCAGCAGTTTGCGACAGTTGGGTTGGTCCCAGCATTTT	CASSLRQLGWSQHF	TRBV28	-	-	TRBJ1-5
TGTGCCAGCAGTCAAGACAGGGAGGGCTACGAGCAGTACTTC	CASSQDREGYEQYF	TRBV2	-	-	TRBJ2-7
TGCGCCAGCAGCTTGTTCGGACAAACTCTCATGAACACTGAAGCTTTCTTT	CASSLFGQTLMNTEAFF	TRBV5-1	-	-	TRBJ1-1
TGCGCCAGCAGCTCGGGACAGGGGGTGCAAGAGACCCAGTACTTC	CASSSGQGVQETQYF	TRBV5-1	TRBD1	once	TRBJ2-5
TGTGCCACCACCCAGGCAGGTGAAGCTTTCTTT	CATTQAGEAFF	TRBV10-3	-	-	TRBJ1-1
TGTGCTAGCAGCTCCGGGACTAGCGGAGGACAAGAGACCCAGTACTTC	CASSSGTSGGQETQYF	TRBV7-7	TRBD2	once	TRBJ2-5
TGTGCCAGCAGTCCAGGGACACCCGGGACAGATACGCAGTATTTT	CASSPGTPGTDTQYF	TRBV6-5	-	-	TRBJ2-3
TGCGCCAGCAGCTTGATGCGGGGCCTTCAAGAGACCCAGTACTTC	CASSLMRGLQETQYF	TRBV5-1	-	-	TRBJ2-5
TGTGCCAGCAGCCAGGGACAGGGAGTTTACAATGAGCAGTTCTTC	CASSQGQGVYNEQFF	TRBV7-2	TRBD1	-	TRBJ2-1